The 25 T cell receptor beta chains in this list originate from one sample, sequenced in a study of CD8+ T cells in alopecia areata. The treatment here: oral pan-JAK inhibitor, 5-10 mg twice daily. RNA extraction was followed by reverse transcription into cDNA, which acted as the sequencing template. The repertoire was sequenced with immunoSEQ multiplex PCR; TCRdb's copy has only in-frame clones and lacks some. The data show some 180,000 clones, with 50% to 65% seen just once and 10% to 11% held by the top ten. Sequencing was performed on CD8+ T cells sorted from blood, taken at week 24, from a patient treated with tofacitinib. The receptor set was obtained from a human donor with alopecia areata.

The chain links TRBV29-1 to TRBJ2-3; D may be TRBD2 (6 bases). The CDR3 length is 14 residues. Trimming left V 0 bases short and J 3 bases short, with 10 bases between. The germline V gene encodes CDR1 SQVTM and CDR2 ANQGSEA. The CDR3 is CSVEDEEGTDTQYF. The CDR3 DNA is TGCAGCGTTGAAGATGAGGAGGGAACAGATACGCAGTATTTT.

This clone was found a few times. The J gene is TRBJ2-3, the V gene TRBV30; D may be TRBD2 (5 bases). The CDR3 totals 13 residues. Between the trimmed V and J ends, which lost 3 bases and 6 bases, there was a span of 13 bases. Germline loops: CDR1 GTSNPN, CDR2 SVGIG (reference sequence). The chain's CDR3 is CAWRNGLGDTQYF. CDR3 bases: TGTGCCTGGAGAAACGGACTCGGGGATACGCAGTATTTT.

V is TRBV4-3 and J is TRBJ2-7, with D perhaps TRBD1 (5 bases). From germline, CDR1 is LGHNA and CDR2 YSLEER. The V end was cut by 0 bases, the J end by 2 bases, with 14 bases between. This CDR3 has 16 residues. The CDR3 reads CASSQDVRQPTYEQYF. In DNA form, the CDR3 reads TGCGCCAGCAGCCAAGATGTTCGACAGCCCACCTACGAGCAGTACTTC.

The rearrangement joins TRBV11-2 to TRBJ2-2; D may be TRBD1 (6 bases). V was pared by 5 bases and J by 4 bases, with 17 bases between. Germline CDR1 SGHAT, CDR2 FQNNGV. CDR3 size: 16 residues. CDR3 region: CASSLNRDTRTGELFF. The CDR3 DNA reads as TGTGCCAGCAGCCTCAACAGGGACACACGCACCGGGGAGCTGTTTTTT.

The chain joins TRBV19 to TRBJ1-5, with 8 bases fitting TRBD1. The CDR3 extends over 13 amino acids. Per the germline V gene, CDR1 is LNHDA and CDR2 is SQIVND (reference sequence). The J segment lost 7 bases and the V segment lost 4 bases, leaving 3 bases of the junction unmatched. The chain's CDR3 is CASSNRGDQPQHF. In DNA, the CDR3 is TGTGCCAGTAGTAACAGGGGGGACCAGCCCCAGCATTTT.

Turning to this clone: Other DNA sequences in this specimen translate into the identical CDR3. This rearrangement joins TRBV5-6 to TRBJ1-1; D is undetermined. V lost 0 bases, J lost 1 base, and 4 bases lay in between. The CDR3 spans 13 residues. Germline V lookup: CDR1 SGHDT, CDR2 YYEEEE. The CDR3 sequence: CASSLGGNTEAFF. CDR3 sequence (DNA): TGTGCCAGCAGCTTGGGGGGGAACACTGAAGCTTTCTTT.

The chain employs TRBV27 and TRBJ2-5; 8 bases line up with TRBD1. V lost 3 bases and J lost 3; bases outside the gene matches: 6. Germline V gene data show CDR1 as MNHEY and CDR2 as SMNVEV (reference sequence). The CDR3 covers 15 residues. The DNA of the CDR3 is TGTGCCAGCAGTTTCGGACAGGGAGCCGAAGAGACCCAGTACTTC. As protein: CASSFGQGAEETQYF.

About this clone: Other DNA sequences in the sample encode the same CDR3. The chain links TRBV30 to TRBJ2-3; TRBD2 matches at 10 bases. This CDR3 has 14 amino acids. V gave up 3 bases and J gave up 2 bases; unmatched junction bases: 2. Germline CDR1 reads GTSNPN; CDR2 reads SVGIG (reference sequence). CDR3 loop: CAWSLAGDTDTQYF. In DNA, the CDR3 is TGTGCCTGGAGCCTAGCGGGGGACACAGATACGCAGTATTTT.

The V call is TRBV7-2, the J call TRBJ1-4; D perhaps matches TRBD1 (6 bases). The germline gives CDR1 SGHTA, CDR2 FQGNSA. Trimming removed 2 bases at V and 8 bases at J, with 24 bases between. The CDR3 is 18 residues long. CDR3 DNA sequence: TGTGCCAGCAGCTTAATCTTCGGACAGAAAGGGACGAGGGAAAAACTGTTTTTT. Translated, it gives CASSLIFGQKGTREKLFF. The variable domain in full, with the rest retrieved from reference TRBV7-2 and TRBJ1-4, is GAGVSQSPSNKVTEKGKDVELRCDPISGHTALYWYRQSLGQGLEFLIYFQGNSAPDKSGLPSDRFSAERTGGSVSTLTIQRTQQEDSAVYLCASSLIFGQKGTREKLFFGSGTQLSVL.

The chain couples TRBV7-9 to TRBJ2-1; 9 bases align to TRBD2. The CDR3 is 15 residues long. Trimming took 3 bases from V and 5 from J; bases not matched to a gene: 5. Germline V gives CDR1 SEHNR, CDR2 FQNEAQ (reference sequence). The CDR3 sequence is CASSFASGADNEQFF. CDR3 DNA: TGTGCCAGCAGCTTTGCTAGCGGGGCGGACAATGAGCAGTTCTTC. Full variable domain (outside the CDR3, taken from reference TRBV7-9 and TRBJ2-1): DTGVSQNPRHKITKRGQNVTFRCDPISEHNRLYWYRQTLGQGPEFLTYFQNEAQLEKSRLLSDRFSAERPKGSFSTLEIQRTEQGDSAMYLCASSFASGADNEQFFGPGTRLTVL.

CDR3 in amino acids: CASSEGANEKLFF. In DNA, the CDR3 is TGTGCCAGCAGCGAGGGGGCTAATGAAAAACTGTTTTTT. The rearrangement uses TRBV11-2 and TRBJ1-4, with a weak D call TRBD1 (6 bases). CDR1 SGHAT and CDR2 FQNNGV come from the germline V gene. The CDR3 consists of 13 residues. Trimming left V 5 bases short and J 3 bases short, with 7 bases between.

The table lists this clone with a count of one. V and J are TRBV10-3 and TRBJ2-7; 7 bases map to TRBD2. CDR1 is ENHRY and CDR2 is SYGVKD in the germline V gene. The CDR3 is made up of 14 amino acids. The V segment lost 3 bases and the J segment 3 bases; nucleotides outside the gene matches: 5. Here the CDR3 DNA reads TGTGCCATCAGTGATGTTGGGAGGGACTACGAGCAGTACTTC. This encodes CAISDVGRDYEQYF.

The chain links TRBV2 to TRBJ1-2; D not resolved. V shed 6 bases and J shed 7 bases, with 12 bases lying between them. This CDR3 comprises 12 residues. Per the germline V gene, CDR1 is SNHLY and CDR2 is FYNNEI. CDR3 in DNA: TGTGCCAGCAGCGCAGGACGGCTTGGCTACACCTTC. Residues: CASSAGRLGYTF.

The chain links TRBV27 to TRBJ2-7, with 8 bases matching TRBD1. V gave up 5 bases and J gave up 3 bases; unmatched junction bases: 12. The germline V gene encodes CDR1 MNHEY and CDR2 SMNVEV (reference sequence). CDR3 length: 16 residues. The CDR3 loop reads CASSPSVGQAFYEQYF. CDR3 nucleotides: TGTGCCAGCAGTCCGTCCGTGGGACAGGCGTTCTACGAGCAGTACTTC.

This clone was detected only a few times. This chain uses TRBV29-1 with TRBJ1-2; TRBD1 might be the D (6 bases). The CDR3 is 12 residues long. Trimming removed 4 bases at V and 3 bases at J, with 9 bases between. From germline, CDR1 is SQVTM and CDR2 ANQGSEA. The CDR3 region is CSVAGVDYGYTF. The CDR3 nucleotides read TGCAGCGTTGCAGGGGTTGACTATGGCTACACCTTC.

V gene TRBV4-3 combines with J gene TRBJ2-5, with TRBD1 matching over 10 bases. Trimming removed 2 bases from V and 3 bases from J; junction bases left unmatched: 6. Per the germline V gene, CDR1 is LGHNA and CDR2 is YSLEER. CDR3 length equals 16 residues. CDR3 nucleotides: TGCGCCAGCAGCCAAACTTGGACAGGGGGTAAAGAGACCCAGTACTTC. It specifies CASSQTWTGGKETQYF.

V usage is TRBV6-4 and J usage is TRBJ1-1; TRBD1 agrees at 10 bases. V dropped 6 bases and J dropped 8; count of bases not matched to a gene: 9. This CDR3 is built from 14 residues. Germline loops: CDR1 MRHNA, CDR2 SNTAGT. CDR3 sequence reads: CASRHTRDRGEAFF. CDR3 sequence (DNA): TGTGCCAGCAGACACACCCGGGACAGGGGAGAAGCTTTCTTT.

This clone was counted between two and nine times. The sample has other DNA sequences that encode this CDR3 too. This sequence joins TRBV7-9 and TRBJ1-5; D not resolved. CDR3 size: 13 residues. Germline V lookup: CDR1 SEHNR, CDR2 FQNEAQ (reference sequence). Trimming shortened V by 5 bases and J by 4 bases, and 9 bases separated the two germline ends. The CDR3 is CASSLNSNQPQHF. As DNA, the CDR3 is TGTGCCAGCAGCCTAAACAGTAATCAGCCCCAGCATTTT.

On this clone: Other DNA sequences of this sample code for an identical CDR3. In DNA form, the CDR3 reads TGCAGCGTTGAAGATGCAGGAGACGAGCAGTACTTC. It specifies CSVEDAGDEQYF. This sequence joins TRBV29-1 and TRBJ2-7; D gene unclear. From germline, CDR1 is SQVTM and CDR2 ANQGSEA. The length of the CDR3 is 12 residues. V lost 0 bases to trimming and J lost 5 bases, with 8 bases between them.

This clone has only a few counts. This chain joins TRBV11-2 and TRBJ2-7, with 7 bases fitting TRBD1. Germline assignment: CDR1 SGHAT and CDR2 FQNNGV. The CDR3 consists of 15 residues. V gave up 1 base and J gave up 4 bases; unmatched junction bases: 7. The CDR3 region is CASSLATGTEYEQYF. DNA of the CDR3: TGTGCCAGCAGCTTAGCAACCGGGACAGAATACGAGCAGTACTTC.

The J gene is TRBJ2-2, the V gene TRBV28; 11 nucleotides line up with TRBD1. In germline, CDR1 is MDHEN, CDR2 SYDVKM. This CDR3 has 16 amino acids. The V and J ends lost 6 bases and 5 bases, in that order; junction bases with no gene match: 8. The CDR3 here is CASSPGDRGATGELFF. The CDR3, as DNA: TGTGCCAGCAGCCCAGGGGACAGGGGGGCGACCGGGGAGCTGTTTTTT.

This clone has more than one count but fewer than ten. The rearrangement links TRBV30 to TRBJ1-1, with TRBD1 matching 7 bases. CDR1 and CDR2 (germline): GTSNPN, SVGIG (reference sequence). This CDR3 contains 13 residues. The trim removed 3 bases at V and 4 bases at J, leaving 5 bases unmatched. The CDR3 region has the DNA TGTGCCTGGAGAACCACAGGGGCCACTGAAGCTTTCTTT. It translates to CAWRTTGATEAFF.

This rearrangement joins TRBV10-3 to TRBJ2-1, with a possible D match to TRBD1 (7 bases). The CDR3 is 14 amino acids. V was cut by 6 bases and J by 7 bases, with 16 bases left in between. Germline V lookup: CDR1 ENHRY, CDR2 SYGVKD. This chain's CDR3 is CAIRTGARGNEQFF. CDR3 in DNA: TGTGCCATCAGAACAGGGGCCCGGGGGAATGAGCAGTTCTTC.

This clone was counted between two and nine times. The CDR3 loop reads CSVIQANTGELFF. In DNA, the CDR3 is TGCAGCGTTATCCAAGCGAACACCGGGGAGCTGTTTTTT. The chain employs TRBV29-1 and TRBJ2-2; no reliable D call. Germline values: CDR1 SQVTM, CDR2 ANQGSEA. Deletions cut 5 bases from V and 0 bases from J, with 7 bases between. The CDR3 extends over 13 amino acids.

The chain combines TRBV29-1 with TRBJ1-1, with a tentative D call TRBD1 (6 bases). The CDR3 has 13 residues. The ends were cut back, 7 bases at V and 2 bases at J, with 14 bases in the middle. The germline CDR1 and CDR2 sequences are SQVTM and ANQGSEA. CDR3 amino acids: CSADVDSNTEAFF. Here the CDR3 DNA reads TGCAGCGCGGATGTGGACAGTAACACTGAAGCTTTCTTT.